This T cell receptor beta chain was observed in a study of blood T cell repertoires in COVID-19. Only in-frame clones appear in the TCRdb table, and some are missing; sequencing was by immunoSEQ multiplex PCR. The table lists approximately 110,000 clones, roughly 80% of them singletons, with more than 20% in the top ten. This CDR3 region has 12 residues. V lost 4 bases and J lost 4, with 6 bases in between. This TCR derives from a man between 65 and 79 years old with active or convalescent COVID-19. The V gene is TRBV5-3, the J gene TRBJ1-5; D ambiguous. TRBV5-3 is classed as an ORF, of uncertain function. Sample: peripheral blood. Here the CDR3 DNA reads TGTGCCAGAAGCGACTGTAATCAGCCCCAGCATTTT. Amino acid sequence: CARSDCNQPQHF.